The 28 T cell receptor beta chains presented below share a single source sample, sequenced in a study of T cells in Graves' hyperthyroidism and ophthalmopathy. RNA transcripts yielded amplified TCR beta CDR3 regions. Researchers ran a first-round RT-PCR on the TCR CDR3 using the HTBI primer set. TCRdb re-called the multiplex PCR reads through MiXCR, storing one row per CDR3 protein. The sample consists of a few hundred thousand distinct CDR3 sequences, about a sixth of them appearing once. Sequenced sample: blood. These receptors came from a woman aged 18 to 35 with Graves' hyperthyroidism.

This clonotype has ten or more counts. The chain recombines TRBV12-3 or TRBV12-4 with TRBJ1-1; D uncertain. CDR3 length equals 19 residues. V was trimmed by 8 bases and J by 3 bases, leaving 31 bases between them. The CDR3 spells CASEFRVGFPLYLDTEAFF. As DNA, the CDR3 is TGTGCCAGCGAGTTTAGGGTCGGATTTCCCCTTTACTTGGACACTGAAGCTTTCTTT.

The chain recombines TRBV12-3 or TRBV12-4 with TRBJ2-3; 13 nucleotides line up with TRBD2. There are 17 residues in the CDR3. V shed 5 bases, J shed 0 bases, and the junction held 5 bases outside the gene matches. The DNA of the CDR3 is TGTGCCAGCAGTCCACTAGCGGGGGGGCGTAGCACAGATACGCAGTATTTT. Its translation: CASSPLAGGRSTDTQYF.

This clonotype was seen repeatedly, ten times or more. The V gene is TRBV7-2, the J gene TRBJ1-4; 10 nucleotides line up with TRBD1. Trimming at V came to 5 bases and at J to 8 bases, leaving 5 bases not matched to a gene. There are 14 residues in the CDR3. CDR1 is SGHTA and CDR2 is FQGNSA in the germline V gene. Here the CDR3 DNA reads TGTGCCAGCAGCGTGGGACAGGGGCACGAAAAACTGTTTTTT. Translating it yields CASSVGQGHEKLFF.

The table lists this clonotype with a count of one. V usage is TRBV7-3 and J usage is TRBJ2-3, with 9 bases matching TRBD2. CDR3 length: 15 residues. Trimming cost V 3 bases and J 4 bases; bases outside gene matches: 5. Germline-derived CDR1 and CDR2 are SGHTA and FQGTGA. CDR3 in DNA: TGTGCCAGCAGCTTCAGAGCGGGGGGCGCAGATACGCAGTATTTT. This sequence encodes CASSFRAGGADTQYF.

This rearrangement joins TRBV6-1 to TRBJ2-1, with TRBD2 identical over 8 bases. J was trimmed by 4 bases and V by 11 bases; bases with no gene match: 10. CDR1 and CDR2 from the germline V gene are MNHNS and SASEGT. There are 14 residues in the CDR3. Written as DNA, the CDR3 is TGTGCCGCTAGCGGGCTAACGGGGTACAATGAGCAGTTCTTC. It yields the protein CAASGLTGYNEQFF.

Only a few counts were recorded for this clonotype. The rearrangement joins TRBV12-5 to TRBJ1-3, with no clear D. There are 15 residues in the CDR3. The germline V gene has CDR1 LGHNT and CDR2 FRNRAP. The germline V and J ends were trimmed by 0 bases and 0 bases, with 6 bases remaining between them. CDR3 loop: CASGLVPVSGNTIYF. CDR3 DNA: TGTGCTAGTGGTTTGGTGCCAGTCTCTGGAAACACCATATATTTT.

The chain is built from TRBV7-8 and TRBJ2-7; D is possibly TRBD1 (6 bases). This CDR3 comprises 14 residues. Trimming took off 3 bases at V and 1 base at J, with 10 bases between the two ends. Germline lookup yields CDR1 SGHVS and CDR2 FQNEAQ. CDR3 loop: CASSFNRDSYEQYF. CDR3 bases: TGTGCCAGCAGCTTTAACAGGGATTCCTACGAGCAGTACTTC.

Ten or more counts support this clonotype. The chain couples TRBV5-1 to TRBJ2-5; 9 bases map to TRBD2. This CDR3 has 15 amino acids. Germline V gene data show CDR1 as SGHRS and CDR2 as YFSETQ. Trimming at V came to 4 bases and at J to 1 base, leaving 5 bases not matched to a gene. The CDR3 loop reads CASSDLAGAQETQYF. CDR3 DNA sequence: TGCGCCAGCAGCGACTTAGCGGGGGCCCAAGAGACCCAGTACTTC.

The chain is built from TRBV20-1 and TRBJ1-1; 9 positions agree with TRBD1. The CDR3 spans 15 residues. Germline V gives CDR1 DFQATT, CDR2 SNEGSKA (reference sequence). The V gene end was trimmed by 6 bases and the J gene end by 2 bases; junction bases not matched to a gene: 10. The CDR3 here is CSAFNRGQGNTEAFF. In nucleotides, the CDR3 is TGCAGTGCCTTTAACCGGGGACAGGGAAACACTGAAGCTTTCTTT.

The genes are TRBV20-1 and TRBJ1-5; 7 nucleotides match TRBD1. CDR1 is DFQATT, CDR2 SNEGSKA, per germline (reference sequence). The CDR3 spans 15 residues. The J segment lost 3 bases and the V segment lost 5 bases, leaving 10 bases of the junction unmatched. The CDR3, as DNA: TGCAGTGCTGGTGGGACAGCACCCTCCAATCAGCCCCAGCATTTT. It encodes CSAGGTAPSNQPQHF.

This clonotype was observed a handful of times. A single base separates this from a much larger clone, so it may be a read error. V usage is TRBV27 and J usage is TRBJ1-4; 8 bases fit TRBD1. This CDR3 is built from 13 residues. Germline CDR1 is MNHEY and CDR2 is SMNVEV (reference sequence). The CDR3 spells CAGSGTGNEKLFF. In nucleotides, the CDR3 is TGTGCCGGCAGCGGGACAGGAAATGAAAAACTGTTTTTT.

This clonotype has at least ten counts. The chain recombines TRBV5-8 with TRBJ2-7; D might be TRBD1 (5 bases). V was shortened by 5 bases and J by 0 bases, with 12 bases between the two germline ends. In germline, CDR1 is SGHTS, CDR2 YDEGEE. This CDR3 has 14 amino acids. In DNA, the CDR3 is TGTGCCAGCAGACAGGACGGCGACTCCTACGAGCAGTACTTC. This translates into CASRQDGDSYEQYF.

The chain employs TRBV7-3 and TRBJ2-7; TRBD2 agrees at 7 bases. The germline CDR1 and CDR2 sequences are SGHTA and FQGTGA. The CDR3 extends over 15 amino acids. After removal of 4 bases from V and 6 bases from J, the junction contained 12 bases not matched to a gene. CDR3 sequence (DNA): TGTGCCAGCAGCTCACCGGGACTACTCGAATGCGAGCAGTACTTC. It yields the protein CASSSPGLLECEQYF.

This clonotype was seen more than once but under ten times. V and J are TRBV18 and TRBJ2-7, with TRBD1 as a possible D gene (5 bases). This CDR3 region has 17 residues. CDR1 KGHSH and CDR2 LQKENI come from the germline V gene. V dropped 4 bases and J dropped 4 bases, with 23 bases sitting between them. As DNA, the CDR3 is TGTGCCAGCTCACTGAGGACCCCCGTCGACAGCCCGTACGAGCAGTACTTC. This sequence encodes CASSLRTPVDSPYEQYF.

In this sample, this clonotype turned up many times. The rearrangement joins TRBV9 to TRBJ2-5; 11 nucleotides line up with TRBD2. Germline CDR1 and CDR2: SGDLS and YYNGEE. J lost 4 bases, V lost 4 bases, and 12 bases had no gene match. This CDR3 is 17 amino acids long. The CDR3 sequence: CASSPSRLAGPRETQYF. As DNA, the CDR3 is TGTGCCAGCAGCCCCTCCAGACTAGCGGGGCCCCGAGAGACCCAGTACTTC. Variable domain in full (rest from reference TRBV9 and TRBJ2-5): DSGVTQTPKHLITATGQRVTLRCSPRSGDLSVYWYQQSLDQGLQFLIQYYNGEERAKGNILERFSAQQFPDLHSELNLSSLELGDSALYFCASSPSRLAGPRETQYFGPGTRLLVL.

This clonotype was recorded many times. This chain links TRBV28 with TRBJ1-2; D call uncertain. The CDR3 is 14 residues long. The V and J ends lost 4 bases and 6 bases respectively, with 15 bases between them. Per the germline V gene, CDR1 is MDHEN and CDR2 is SYDVKM. The CDR3 spells CASSSPWVQNGYTF. CDR3 in DNA: TGTGCCAGCAGTTCCCCGTGGGTCCAGAATGGCTACACCTTC.

Written as DNA, the CDR3 is TGTGCCAGTAGTAACATACTCTTAAACCTCTACGAGCAGTACTTC. Translation: CASSNILLNLYEQYF. The chain combines TRBV19 with TRBJ2-7; D is ambiguous. CDR1 is LNHDA, CDR2 SQIVND, per germline (reference sequence). This CDR3 spans 15 amino acids. The ends were cut back, 4 bases at V and 3 bases at J, with 16 bases in the middle.

This clonotype was recorded many times. The chain is built from TRBV11-2 and TRBJ2-7; a possible D gene is TRBD1 (5 bases). CDR1 and CDR2 (germline): SGHAT, FQNNGV. Trimming took off 1 base at V and 2 bases at J, with 18 bases between the two ends. The CDR3 covers 17 residues. CDR3 in amino acids: CASSLVVGQPLAYEQYF. The CDR3 bases are TGTGCCAGCAGCTTAGTGGTGGGGCAGCCGCTGGCCTACGAGCAGTACTTC.

This clonotype was counted at least ten times. The chain links TRBV5-1 to TRBJ2-7, with TRBD1 matching over 7 bases. This CDR3 spans 16 amino acids. Germline values: CDR1 SGHRS, CDR2 YFSETQ. The J segment lost 3 bases and the V segment lost 0 bases, leaving 9 bases of the junction unmatched. CDR3 DNA sequence: TGCGCCAGCAGCTTGGCCTTAGAAACAGGGGACTACGAGCAGTACTTC. It codes for CASSLALETGDYEQYF. The full variable domain, completed using reference TRBV5-1 and TRBJ2-7, is KAGVTQTPRYLIKTRGQQVTLSCSPISGHRSVSWYQQTPGQGLQFLFEYFSETQRNKGNFPGRFSGRQFSNSRSEMNVSTLELGDSALYLCASSLALETGDYEQYFGPGTRLTVT.

V is TRBV20-1 and J is TRBJ2-2; TRBD1 matches 8 bases. Germline values: CDR1 DFQATT, CDR2 SNEGSKA (reference sequence). The CDR3 is 14 amino acids. Trimming at V came to 0 bases and at J to 7 bases, leaving 4 bases not matched to a gene. The CDR3 region has the DNA TGCAGTGCTAGAGACAGGGGGCGAGTCGGGGAGCTGTTTTTT. Translated: CSARDRGRVGELFF.

This clonotype appeared many times. The chain couples TRBV24-1 to TRBJ1-6; 10 bases fit TRBD1. The junction had 16 bases not matched to a gene; V was cut back by 7 bases and J by 5 bases. The CDR3 length is 19 residues. Germline lookup yields CDR1 KGHDR and CDR2 SFDVKD. The chain's CDR3 is CATSGQGVPEVADNSPLHF. CDR3 DNA sequence: TGTGCCACCAGCGGACAGGGGGTTCCCGAGGTGGCCGATAATTCACCCCTCCACTTT.

This clonotype was seen repeatedly, ten times or more. The chain has TRBV20-1 and TRBJ1-2; D unclear. The CDR3 sequence is 11 residues long. Trimming removed 7 bases at V and 1 base at J, with 7 bases between. Germline values: CDR1 DFQATT, CDR2 SNEGSKA (reference sequence). CDR3 DNA: TGCAGTGTTTCAGTTAACTATGGCTACACCTTC. This translates into CSVSVNYGYTF.

Many counts were recorded for this clonotype. This chain joins TRBV18 and TRBJ1-5, with no clear D. V lost 2 bases to trimming and J lost 3 bases, with 14 bases between them. In germline, CDR1 is KGHSH, CDR2 LQKENI. This CDR3 comprises 16 residues. The DNA for the CDR3 is TGTGCCAGCTCACCAAACGTTGGCGATAACAATCAGCCCCAGCATTTT. Translated: CASSPNVGDNNQPQHF.

The chain combines TRBV20-1 with TRBJ2-1; TRBD1 matches 9 bases. The CDR3 runs 14 residues. V gave up 1 base and J gave up 6 bases; unmatched junction bases: 4. Germline V gene sequence: CDR1 DFQATT, CDR2 SNEGSKA (reference sequence). The CDR3: CSARAGTGPNEQFF. The CDR3 DNA reads as TGCAGTGCTAGAGCCGGGACAGGGCCCAATGAGCAGTTCTTC.

This clonotype appeared a few times. The chain combines TRBV7-9 with TRBJ1-1; 10 bases are shared with TRBD1. Trimming cost V 5 bases and J 1 base; bases outside gene matches: 4. The germline V gene has CDR1 SEHNR and CDR2 FQNEAQ (reference sequence). The CDR3 sequence is 15 residues long. The CDR3, as DNA: TGTGCCAGCAGCGTCCGACAGGGGGCGAACACTGAAGCTTTCTTT. Amino acids: CASSVRQGANTEAFF.

This clonotype came up many times. The chain recombines TRBV4-1 with TRBJ2-3; D uncertain. V was trimmed by 4 bases and J by 3 bases, leaving 14 bases between them. The CDR3 is 15 amino acids. The germline V gene encodes CDR1 MGHRA and CDR2 YSYEKL. The CDR3 sequence is CASSRSNTGTDTQYF. Here the CDR3 DNA reads TGCGCCAGCAGCCGCTCCAACACGGGTACAGATACGCAGTATTTT.

To note about this clonotype: A much larger clone lies one base from this, so it may be a read error. This chain uses TRBV12-5 with TRBJ2-7, with TRBD2 as a possible D gene (7 bases). Germline CDR1 and CDR2: LGHNT and FRNRAP. The CDR3 has 16 amino acids. Trimming took off 3 bases at V and 6 bases at J, with 21 bases between the two ends. The CDR3 DNA reads as TGTGCTAGTGGTTTAAGGTCAAGGGCGGGGGCCACCGAGCAGTACTTC. The encoded protein is CASGLRSRAGATEQYF.

The chain combines TRBV4-2 with TRBJ1-4; TRBD1 matches 9 bases. CDR3 length: 15 amino acids. Germline CDR1 is LGHNA and CDR2 is YNFKEQ. The junction had 4 bases not matched to a gene; V was cut back by 4 bases and J by 4 bases. The CDR3 region is CASSLGTGNNEKLFF. In DNA, the CDR3 is TGTGCCAGCAGCCTCGGGACAGGGAATAATGAAAAACTGTTTTTT.